Presented here are 15 T cell receptor beta chains from one specimen sequenced in a study of blood T cells in healthy people across ages (dated by TCRdb to between 2015 and 2016). Library creation used 5' RACE. Sequenced using an Illumina HiSeq 2500. A second PCR of about 7 to 12 cycles was run with a J-beta primer mix and a sample-barcoded 5' primer. TCRdb reworked the public reads: Q25 trimming with fastp, MiXCR clone assembly, productive beta chains retained. Under each unique CDR3 protein, matching rows form one entry showing the most common genes and DNA. The sample records roughly 1.7 million distinct CDR3 sequences, almost 35% of which are singletons. The ten largest make up around 11% of the sample. The source material was blood. The source of these receptors is a woman in her thirties in good health.

This clonotype was detected many times. This sequence joins TRBV20-1 and TRBJ2-7, with D unresolved. Germline V gene data show CDR1 as DFQATT and CDR2 as SNEGSKA (reference sequence). This CDR3 spans 11 amino acids. Trimming stripped 5 bases from V and 5 bases from J, with 10 bases between. The CDR3 here is CSALLGNEQYF. The CDR3 bases are TGCAGTGCTCTGTTAGGGAACGAGCAGTACTTC.

The rearrangement links TRBV20-1 to TRBJ2-7; the D is unclear. Trimming cost V 6 bases and J 1 base, with 19 bases left between them. CDR1 and CDR2 from the germline V gene are DFQATT and SNEGSKA (reference sequence). The CDR3 covers 15 residues. The CDR3 protein is CSAPYVGRSSYEQYF. The CDR3 DNA follows: TGCAGTGCCCCCTATGTGGGCAGGAGTTCCTACGAGCAGTACTTC.

A single count supports this clonotype. Here the CDR3 DNA reads TGCAGTGCCCTAATCACTAGCGGGAGGAACTACAATGAGCAGTTCTTC. Amino acid sequence: CSALITSGRNYNEQFF. This rearrangement joins TRBV20-1 to TRBJ2-1, with TRBD2 identical over 12 bases. The CDR3 has 16 residues. Germline V gives CDR1 DFQATT, CDR2 SNEGSKA (reference sequence). V was pared by 6 bases and J by 3 bases, with 9 bases of the junction left unmatched.

This clonotype was counted at least ten times. This sequence joins TRBV7-2 and TRBJ2-5, with a tentative D call TRBD2 (6 bases). CDR3 length: 13 amino acids. Trimming shortened V by 7 bases and J by 3 bases, and 12 bases separated the two germline ends. The germline CDR1 and CDR2 sequences are SGHTA and FQGNSA. The CDR3 here is CASTRGAEETQYF. In nucleotides, the CDR3 is TGTGCCAGCACTCGCGGGGCCGAAGAGACCCAGTACTTC.

This clonotype was seen many times. The chain employs TRBV20-1 and TRBJ1-2; D may be TRBD1 (5 bases). The V and J ends lost 0 bases and 7 bases respectively, with 15 bases between them. The CDR3 length is 14 residues. The germline gives CDR1 DFQATT, CDR2 SNEGSKA (reference sequence). This CDR3 reads CSARDGYRPSGYTF. DNA of the CDR3: TGCAGTGCTAGAGATGGATACAGGCCCAGTGGCTACACCTTC.

This clonotype was seen only once. The genes are TRBV7-9 and TRBJ1-1, with D possibly TRBD1 on 5 matching bases. V dropped 0 bases and J dropped 5 bases, with 13 bases sitting between them. Germline assignment: CDR1 SEHNR and CDR2 FQNEAQ (reference sequence). The length of the CDR3 is 15 residues. CDR3 nucleotide sequence: TGTGCCAGCAGCTTAGCGTGGGGGAGTAGAACTGAAGCTTTCTTT. The encoded protein is CASSLAWGSRTEAFF.

The genes are TRBV21-1 and TRBJ2-7. TRBV21-1 is classified as a pseudogene. This CDR3 contains 13 residues. The CDR3 sequence: CASSIRTSYEQYF. The CDR3 bases are TGTGCCAGCAGCATCCGGACCTCCTACGAGCAGTACTTC.

The chain recombines TRBV6-1 with TRBJ2-1; no clear D gene. Germline V gene data show CDR1 as MNHNS and CDR2 as SASEGT. There are 15 residues in the CDR3. V lost 8 bases and J lost 0, with 14 bases in between. The CDR3 region has the DNA TGTGCCAGCCAGGAAACTACCAGCTCCTACAATGAGCAGTTCTTC. Translating it yields CASQETTSSYNEQFF.

This sequence joins TRBV6-5 and TRBJ1-6; 10 nucleotides match TRBD1. This CDR3 region has 15 residues. The germline V gene has CDR1 MNHEY and CDR2 SVGAGI. Trimming took 4 bases from V and 9 from J; bases not matched to a gene: 6. The CDR3 bases are TGTGCCAGCAGTTCCAACCGGGACAGGGGTTCACCCCTCCACTTT. Residues: CASSSNRDRGSPLHF.

The rearrangement uses TRBV11-2 and TRBJ2-7, with D perhaps TRBD2 (5 bases). With 4 bases removed from V and 9 bases from J, the gap between germline ends came to 16 bases. The CDR3 consists of 13 residues. Germline CDR1 reads SGHAT; CDR2 reads FQNNGV. This CDR3 is CASSSGYLGVQYF. For the CDR3, the DNA is TGTGCCAGCAGCTCGGGGTACTTGGGCGTGCAGTACTTC.

This clonotype was counted a few times. V usage is TRBV30 and J usage is TRBJ1-6, with D hard to call. Germline V gives CDR1 GTSNPN, CDR2 SVGIG (reference sequence). The length of the CDR3 is 13 residues. Trimming shortened V by 4 bases and J by 4 bases, and 8 bases separated the two germline ends. In DNA form, the CDR3 reads TGTGCCTGGAACCGCGTTTATAATTCACCCCTCCACTTT. As protein: CAWNRVYNSPLHF.

The chain uses TRBV20-1 and TRBJ1-2; no reliable D call. The germline gives CDR1 DFQATT, CDR2 SNEGSKA (reference sequence). V lost 2 bases, J lost 8 bases, and 9 bases lay in between. The length of the CDR3 is 11 residues. In nucleotides, the CDR3 is TGCAGTGCTAGACAGATGAAAGGCTACACCTTC. It codes for CSARQMKGYTF.

This clonotype has more than one count but fewer than ten. The chain employs TRBV10-3 and TRBJ1-2, with D perhaps matching TRBD1 (5 bases). The CDR3 consists of 13 residues. V was trimmed by 2 bases and J by 8 bases, leaving 12 bases between them. Germline V gene data show CDR1 as ENHRY and CDR2 as SYGVKD. This CDR3 is CAISEGKGSGYTF. The CDR3 DNA sequence: TGTGCCATCAGTGAGGGTAAGGGGAGCGGCTACACCTTC.

This rearrangement joins TRBV4-1 to TRBJ1-4; weak D call: TRBD1 (5 bases). The CDR3 has 15 residues. V lost 3 bases, J lost 7 bases, and 15 bases lay in between. Per the germline V gene, CDR1 is MGHRA and CDR2 is YSYEKL. CDR3 in amino acids: CASSQLGTASEKLFF. The CDR3 nucleotides are TGCGCCAGCAGCCAGCTCGGGACGGCGAGTGAAAAACTGTTTTTT.

This clonotype occurred a few times. The chain couples TRBV25-1 to TRBJ1-6; 9 bases line up with TRBD1. CDR3 length: 15 residues. In germline, CDR1 is MGHDK, CDR2 SYGVNS. Losses at the gene ends were 2 bases for V and 8 bases for J; bases not matched to a gene: 4. CDR3 region: CASSEGQGWYSPLHF. The CDR3 DNA sequence: TGTGCCAGCAGTGAAGGACAGGGGTGGTATTCACCCCTCCACTTT. Full variable domain (remainder filled in from reference TRBV25-1 and TRBJ1-6): EADIYQTPRYLVIGTGKKITLECSQTMGHDKMYWYQQDPGMELHLIHYSYGVNSTEKGDLSSESTVSRIRTEHFPLTLESARPSHTSQYLCASSEGQGWYSPLHFGNGTRLTVT.